What follows are 13 T cell receptor beta chains derived from one specimen sequenced in a study of control samples from healthy donors and cancer patients (dated by TCRdb to 2020 to 2022). The library was built by means of the immunoSEQ multiplex PCR assay. The source is immuneACCESS, and TCRdb retained only in-frame sequences with V and J called. Part of the clones is not carried over; for the studies checked, unresolved V genes explain less than half of this, and the remainder is unexplained. The sample profile shows 90,000 to 110,000 clones; less than 95% of them were found once. The ten biggest clones cover 4% to 4.5% of the sample. The sample consisted of blood. The source of these receptors is a human donor in good health. The donor label of this sample is uncertain.

CDR3 in DNA: TGTGCCAGCAGCCGAAATGGGGACACAAGCTACACCTTC. This sequence encodes CASSRNGDTSYTF. The V and J genes are TRBV7-9 and TRBJ1-2; possibly TRBD1 for D (6 bases). Germline CDR1 is SEHNR and CDR2 is FQNEAQ (reference sequence). This CDR3 region has 13 residues. V was clipped by 5 bases and J by 9 bases, with 16 bases between them. Drawing the rest from reference TRBV7-9 and TRBJ1-2, the complete variable domain is DTGVSQNPRHKITKRGQNVTFRCDPISEHNRLYWYRQTLGQGPEFLTYFQNEAQLEKSRLLSDRFSAERPKGSFSTLEIQRTEQGDSAMYLCASSRNGDTSYTFGSGTRLTVV.

J is TRBJ2-2 and V is TRBV5-1; 8 bases map to TRBD1. V shed 0 bases, J shed 4 bases, and the junction held 8 bases outside the gene matches. Germline CDR1 and CDR2: SGHRS and YFSETQ. CDR3 length equals 17 residues. The chain's CDR3 is CASSLGQGLWSTGELFF. The CDR3 DNA sequence: TGCGCCAGCAGCTTGGGACAGGGGTTATGGAGCACCGGGGAGCTGTTTTTT. Full variable domain (rest looked up from reference TRBV5-1 and TRBJ2-2): KAGVTQTPRYLIKTRGQQVTLSCSPISGHRSVSWYQQTPGQGLQFLFEYFSETQRNKGNFPGRFSGRQFSNSRSEMNVSTLELGDSALYLCASSLGQGLWSTGELFFGEGSRLTVL.

V is TRBV4-2 and J is TRBJ1-1; D gene uncertain. The CDR3 consists of 15 residues. Germline V gene data show CDR1 as LGHNA and CDR2 as YNFKEQ. Trimming stripped 4 bases from V and 3 bases from J, with 15 bases between. CDR3 amino acids: CASSLLRGSDTEAFF. For the CDR3, the DNA is TGTGCCAGCAGCCTCCTTAGAGGCTCTGACACTGAAGCTTTCTTT.

The chain combines TRBV6-2 or TRBV6-3 with TRBJ1-1; D is undetermined. The germline V and J ends were trimmed by 0 bases and 1 base, with 15 bases remaining between them. CDR3 length: 17 residues. The germline CDR1 and CDR2 sequences are MNHEY and SVGEGT. The CDR3 loop is CASSYSKGAGWNTEAFF. In DNA, the CDR3 is TGTGCCAGCAGTTACTCGAAGGGTGCAGGATGGAACACTGAAGCTTTCTTT.

The rearrangement links TRBV5-6 to TRBJ1-6, with D hard to call. Trimming took off 0 bases at V and 4 bases at J, with 17 bases between the two ends. The CDR3 is made up of 18 amino acids. CDR1 is SGHDT and CDR2 is YYEEEE in the germline V gene. CDR3 sequence: CASSLGPPGGKYNSPLHF. In nucleotides, the CDR3 is TGTGCCAGCAGCTTGGGCCCCCCGGGTGGAAAGTATAATTCACCCCTCCACTTT. Variable domain in full (rest from reference TRBV5-6 and TRBJ1-6): DAGVTQSPTHLIKTRGQQVTLRCSPKSGHDTVSWYQQALGQGPQFIFQYYEEEERQRGNFPDRFSGHQFPNYSSELNVNALLLGDSALYLCASSLGPPGGKYNSPLHFGNGTRLTVT.

The chain uses TRBV10-3 and TRBJ1-1; D gene uncertain. The germline CDR1 and CDR2 sequences are ENHRY and SYGVKD. This CDR3 has 13 amino acids. Trimming cost V 4 bases and J 0 bases, with 6 bases left between them. The CDR3 bases are TGTGCCATCAGTGGGGGATTGAACACTGAAGCTTTCTTT. Translation: CAISGGLNTEAFF.

The chain has TRBV30 and TRBJ1-1; maybe TRBD1 (6 bases). Trimming shortened V by 1 base and J by 0 bases, and 15 bases separated the two germline ends. In germline, CDR1 is GTSNPN, CDR2 SVGIG (reference sequence). The CDR3 is 16 amino acids. The CDR3 DNA reads as TGTGCCTGGAGTGGGGGGGGCCCTGTACTGAACACTGAAGCTTTCTTT. Protein sequence: CAWSGGGPVLNTEAFF.

This clone has a handful of counts. The chain joins TRBV5-4 to TRBJ2-5, with 7 nucleotides matching TRBD1. With V trimmed by 0 bases and J by 1 base, 3 bases remained unmatched. The CDR3 is 15 amino acids. The germline V gene encodes CDR1 SGHNT and CDR2 YYREEE (reference sequence). CDR3 region: CASSLEGTAQETQYF. DNA of the CDR3: TGTGCCAGCAGCTTGGAGGGGACAGCCCAAGAGACCCAGTACTTC.

The rearrangement uses TRBV2 and TRBJ2-7; TRBD1 aligns across 10 bases. The CDR3 spans 14 residues. Germline CDR1 reads SNHLY; CDR2 reads FYNNEI. Trimming took 5 bases from V and 2 from J; bases not matched to a gene: 3. The CDR3 is CASSRTGGTYEQYF. DNA for the CDR3: TGTGCCAGCAGTCGGACAGGGGGGACCTACGAGCAGTACTTC.

The gene calls are TRBV6-6 and TRBJ2-5; a possible D gene is TRBD1 (6 bases). V was shortened by 4 bases and J by 4 bases, with 13 bases between the two germline ends. The CDR3 has 14 amino acids. Germline assignment: CDR1 MNHNY and CDR2 SVGAGI (reference sequence). As DNA, the CDR3 is TGTGCCAGCAGTTCTAGGACAGTATCAGAGACCCAGTACTTC. Its protein is CASSSRTVSETQYF.

The rearrangement links TRBV18 to TRBJ2-1; 12 positions agree with TRBD2. Losses at the gene ends were 6 bases for V and 2 bases for J; bases not matched to a gene: 2. CDR1 KGHSH and CDR2 LQKENI come from the germline V gene. CDR3 length equals 15 residues. CDR3 sequence (DNA): TGTGCCAGCTCCCGACTAGCGGGGGCCTACAATGAGCAGTTCTTC. Translation gives CASSRLAGAYNEQFF.

This clone appeared a few times. The chain uses TRBV6-6 and TRBJ2-7, with D possibly being TRBD2 (6 bases). Between the trimmed V and J ends, which lost 2 bases and 3 bases, there was a span of 8 bases. From germline, CDR1 is MNHNY and CDR2 SVGAGI (reference sequence). The CDR3 length is 13 residues. The CDR3: CASSYGGIYEQYF. The CDR3 DNA follows: TGTGCCAGCAGTTACGGGGGGATCTACGAGCAGTACTTC.

The chain carries TRBV24-1 and TRBJ1-2; possible D gene TRBD1, 6 bases. With 4 bases removed from V and 0 bases from J, the gap between germline ends came to 8 bases. There are 14 residues in the CDR3. Per the germline V gene, CDR1 is KGHDR and CDR2 is SFDVKD. The CDR3 spells CATSDSGANYGYTF. The CDR3 bases are TGTGCCACCAGTGACTCAGGGGCTAACTATGGCTACACCTTC.